Sequencing of this T cell receptor (beta chain) was carried out in a study of T cell repertoires in cytomegalovirus infection. About the research overall: CMV infection and matching HLA type were both indicated by public TCR beta signatures. Overall study results and limits: Predominance within the ex vivo response was attributable to HLA-C-restricted CMV-specific TCR beta clonotypes. Cumulated frequencies of public TCR beta families served to identify carriers of CMV plus the relevant HLA.

CDR1 and CDR2 (germline): DFQATT, SNEGSKA (reference sequence). This CDR3 spans 14 amino acids. V was pared by 1 base and J by 8 bases, with 12 bases between. Using its own MiXCR run on the reads, TCRdb lists one record per CDR3 protein. This table holds some 300,000 distinct CDR3 sequences, around 9.6% found once. This clonotype was observed many times. Its antigen is unidentified. The TCR comes from a human donor in good health (CMV status not recorded). Some clones in this sample may be carry-over from other donors' samples. The sequenced material came from PBMCs. V is TRBV20-1 and J is TRBJ1-6; the D gene is possibly TRBD1 (5 bases). For the CDR3, the DNA is TGCAGTGCTAGAGCCGGGACGAGGGATTCACCCCTCCACTTT. This gives the protein CSARAGTRDSPLHF.